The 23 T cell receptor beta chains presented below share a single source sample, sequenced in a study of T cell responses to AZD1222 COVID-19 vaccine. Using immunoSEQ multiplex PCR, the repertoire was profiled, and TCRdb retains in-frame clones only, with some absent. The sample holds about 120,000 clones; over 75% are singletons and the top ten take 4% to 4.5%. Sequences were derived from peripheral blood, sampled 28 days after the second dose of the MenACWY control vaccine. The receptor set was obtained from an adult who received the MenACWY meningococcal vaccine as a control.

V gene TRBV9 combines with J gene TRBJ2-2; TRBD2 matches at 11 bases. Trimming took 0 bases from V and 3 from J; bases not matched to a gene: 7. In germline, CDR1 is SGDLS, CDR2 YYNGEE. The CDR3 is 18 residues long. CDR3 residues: CASSVGSGRASYTGELFF. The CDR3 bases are TGTGCCAGCAGCGTAGGTAGCGGGAGGGCTTCATACACCGGGGAGCTGTTTTTT. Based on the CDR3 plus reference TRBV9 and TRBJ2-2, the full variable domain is DSGVTQTPKHLITATGQRVTLRCSPRSGDLSVYWYQQSLDQGLQFLIQYYNGEERAKGNILERFSAQQFPDLHSELNLSSLELGDSALYFCASSVGSGRASYTGELFFGEGSRLTVL.

In DNA, the CDR3 is TGTGCCAGCAGCCGAACGGGACAGGGATCTCAGCCCCAGCATTTT. Translation gives CASSRTGQGSQPQHF. The chain couples TRBV7-9 to TRBJ1-5, with 9 bases matching TRBD1. Germline V gene data show CDR1 as SEHNR and CDR2 as FQNEAQ (reference sequence). J gave up 6 bases and V 5 bases, and 8 bases lay outside the gene matches. This CDR3 region has 15 residues.

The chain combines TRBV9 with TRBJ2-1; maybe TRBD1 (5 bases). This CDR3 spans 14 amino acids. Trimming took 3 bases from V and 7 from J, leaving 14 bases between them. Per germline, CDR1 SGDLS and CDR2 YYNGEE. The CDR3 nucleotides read TGTGCCAGCAGCGCAGGACACTTAGGGAATGAGCAGTTCTTC. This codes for CASSAGHLGNEQFF.

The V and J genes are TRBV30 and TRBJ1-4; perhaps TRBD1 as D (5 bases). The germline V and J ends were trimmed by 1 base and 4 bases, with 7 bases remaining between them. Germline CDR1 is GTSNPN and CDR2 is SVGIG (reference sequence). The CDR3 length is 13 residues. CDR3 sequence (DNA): TGTGCCTGGAGTGCAGGGTTTAATGAAAAACTGTTTTTT. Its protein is CAWSAGFNEKLFF.

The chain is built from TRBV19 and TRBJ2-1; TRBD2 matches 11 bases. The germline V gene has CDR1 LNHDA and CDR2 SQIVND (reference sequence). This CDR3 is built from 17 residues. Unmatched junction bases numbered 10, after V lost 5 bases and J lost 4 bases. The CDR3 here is CASSPTMGLAVYNEQFF. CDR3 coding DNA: TGTGCCAGTAGTCCAACTATGGGACTAGCGGTGTACAATGAGCAGTTCTTC.

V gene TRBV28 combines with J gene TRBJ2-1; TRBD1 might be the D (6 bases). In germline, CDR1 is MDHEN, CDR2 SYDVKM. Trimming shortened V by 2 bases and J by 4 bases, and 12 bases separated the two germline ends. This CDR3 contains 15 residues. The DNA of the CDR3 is TGTGCCAGCAGTTTAGAAAGGGGACAATACAATGAGCAGTTCTTC. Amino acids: CASSLERGQYNEQFF.

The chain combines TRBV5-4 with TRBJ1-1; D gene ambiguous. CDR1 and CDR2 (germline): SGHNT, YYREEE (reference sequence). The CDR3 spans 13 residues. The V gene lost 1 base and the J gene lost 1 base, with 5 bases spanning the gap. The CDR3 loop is CASSLTANTEAFF. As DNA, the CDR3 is TGTGCCAGCAGCTTGACAGCGAACACTGAAGCTTTCTTT.

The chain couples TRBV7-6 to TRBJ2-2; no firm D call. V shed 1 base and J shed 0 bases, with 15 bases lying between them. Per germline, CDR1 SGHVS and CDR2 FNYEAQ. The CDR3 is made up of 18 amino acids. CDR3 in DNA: TGTGCCAGCAGCTTAGTTTGGGTCCTAACCGCGAACACCGGGGAGCTGTTTTTT. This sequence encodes CASSLVWVLTANTGELFF.

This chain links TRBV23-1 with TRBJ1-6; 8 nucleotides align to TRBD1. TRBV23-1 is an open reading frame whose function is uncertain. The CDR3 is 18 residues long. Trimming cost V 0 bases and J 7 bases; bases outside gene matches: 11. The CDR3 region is CASSQSCSDRAGNSPLHF. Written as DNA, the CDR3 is TGCGCCAGCAGTCAATCCTGTTCGGACAGGGCTGGGAATTCACCCCTCCACTTT.

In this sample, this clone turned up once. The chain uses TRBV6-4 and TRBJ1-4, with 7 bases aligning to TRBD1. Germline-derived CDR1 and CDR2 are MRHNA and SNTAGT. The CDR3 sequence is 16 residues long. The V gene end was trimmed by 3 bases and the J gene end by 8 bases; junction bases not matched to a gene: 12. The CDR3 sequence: CASSEGKGQRDEKLFF. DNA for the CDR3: TGTGCCAGCAGTGAAGGTAAGGGACAGCGGGACGAAAAACTGTTTTTT.

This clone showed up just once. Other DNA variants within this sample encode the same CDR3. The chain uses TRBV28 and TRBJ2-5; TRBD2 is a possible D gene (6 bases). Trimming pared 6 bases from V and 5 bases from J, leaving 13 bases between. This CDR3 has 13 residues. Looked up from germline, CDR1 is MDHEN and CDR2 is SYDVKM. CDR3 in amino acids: CASSSGVGETQYF. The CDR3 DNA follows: TGTGCCAGCAGCTCGGGAGTGGGTGAGACCCAGTACTTC.

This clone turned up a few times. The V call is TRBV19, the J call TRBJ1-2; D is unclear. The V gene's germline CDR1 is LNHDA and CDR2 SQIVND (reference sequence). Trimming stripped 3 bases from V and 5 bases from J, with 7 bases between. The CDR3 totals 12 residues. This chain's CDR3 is CASSITVYGYTF. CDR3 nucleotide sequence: TGTGCCAGTAGTATCACCGTATATGGCTACACCTTC.

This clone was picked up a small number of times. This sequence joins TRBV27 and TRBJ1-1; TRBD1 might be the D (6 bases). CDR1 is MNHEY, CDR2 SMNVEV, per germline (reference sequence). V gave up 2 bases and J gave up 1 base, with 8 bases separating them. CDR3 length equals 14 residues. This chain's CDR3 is CASSLGQKNTEAFF. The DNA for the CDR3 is TGTGCCAGCAGTTTAGGACAGAAGAACACTGAAGCTTTCTTT.

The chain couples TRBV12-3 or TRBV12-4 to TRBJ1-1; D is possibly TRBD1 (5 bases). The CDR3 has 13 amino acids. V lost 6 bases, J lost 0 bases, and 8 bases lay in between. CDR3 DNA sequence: TGTGCCAGCAGGACAGCGCTGAACACTGAAGCTTTCTTT. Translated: CASRTALNTEAFF.

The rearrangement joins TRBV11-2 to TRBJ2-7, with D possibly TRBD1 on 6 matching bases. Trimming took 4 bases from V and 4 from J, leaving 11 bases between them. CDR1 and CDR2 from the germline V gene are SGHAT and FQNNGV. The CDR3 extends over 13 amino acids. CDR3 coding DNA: TGTGCCAGCAGCTGGGGTGACAGGTACGAGCAGTACGTC. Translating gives CASSWGDRYEQYV.

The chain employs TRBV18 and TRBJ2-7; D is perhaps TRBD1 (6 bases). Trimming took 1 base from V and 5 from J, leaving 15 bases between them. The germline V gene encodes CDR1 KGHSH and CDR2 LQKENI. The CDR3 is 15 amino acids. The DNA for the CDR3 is TGTGCCAGCTCACCACTTGGAACAGGGTTTAACGAGCAGTACGTC. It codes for CASSPLGTGFNEQYV.

The CDR3 is CASSPPGSYNSPLHF. The CDR3 DNA is TGTGCCAGCAGCCCCCCGGGGTCCTATAATTCACCCCTCCACTTT. The chain combines TRBV13 with TRBJ1-6; D remains unclear. CDR1 is PRHDT and CDR2 is FYEKMQ in the germline V gene (reference sequence). The V end lost 5 bases, the J end lost 1 base, and 9 bases lay between the germline ends. The CDR3 loop spans 15 amino acids.

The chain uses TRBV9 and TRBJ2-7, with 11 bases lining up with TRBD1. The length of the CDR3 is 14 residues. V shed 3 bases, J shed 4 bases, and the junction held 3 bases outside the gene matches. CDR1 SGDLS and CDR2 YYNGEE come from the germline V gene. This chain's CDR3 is CASSAGQGGYEQYF. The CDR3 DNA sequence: TGTGCCAGCAGCGCGGGACAGGGGGGTTACGAGCAGTACTTC.

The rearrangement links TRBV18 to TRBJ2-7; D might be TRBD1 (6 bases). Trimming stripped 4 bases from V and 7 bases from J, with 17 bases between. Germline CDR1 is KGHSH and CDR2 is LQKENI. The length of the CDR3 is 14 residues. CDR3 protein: CASSLAARGFEQYF. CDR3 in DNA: TGTGCCAGCTCACTGGCGGCCAGGGGATTTGAGCAGTACTTC.

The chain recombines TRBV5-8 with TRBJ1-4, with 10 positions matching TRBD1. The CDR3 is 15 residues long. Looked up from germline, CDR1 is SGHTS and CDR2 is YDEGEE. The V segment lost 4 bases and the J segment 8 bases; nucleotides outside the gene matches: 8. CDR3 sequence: CASSPQDRGREKLFF. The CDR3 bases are TGTGCCAGCAGCCCCCAGGACAGGGGGAGGGAAAAACTGTTTTTT.

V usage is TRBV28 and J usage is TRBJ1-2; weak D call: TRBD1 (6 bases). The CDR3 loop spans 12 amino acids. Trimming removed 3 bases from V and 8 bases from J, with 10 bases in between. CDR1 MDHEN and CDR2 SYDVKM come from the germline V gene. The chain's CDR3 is CASSFLQGGYTF. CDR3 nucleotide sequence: TGTGCCAGCAGTTTCCTGCAGGGGGGCTACACCTTC.

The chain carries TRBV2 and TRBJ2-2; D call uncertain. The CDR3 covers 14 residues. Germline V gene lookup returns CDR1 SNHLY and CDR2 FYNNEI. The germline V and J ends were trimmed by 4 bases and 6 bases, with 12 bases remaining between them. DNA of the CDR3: TGTGCCAGCAGTGTTTTGTCCACAGCCGGGGAGCTGTTTTTT. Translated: CASSVLSTAGELFF.

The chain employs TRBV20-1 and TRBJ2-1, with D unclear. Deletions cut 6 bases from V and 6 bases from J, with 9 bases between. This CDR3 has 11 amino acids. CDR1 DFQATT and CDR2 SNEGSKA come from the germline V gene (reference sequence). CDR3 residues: CSAPRSNEQFF. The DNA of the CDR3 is TGCAGTGCCCCCCGTAGCAATGAGCAGTTCTTC.